A single sample gave rise to the 20 T cell receptor beta chains below, sequenced in a study of T cells in Graves' hyperthyroidism and ophthalmopathy. Researchers took RNA transcripts and amplified the TCR beta CDR3 regions from them. HTBI primers were employed in a first-round RT-PCR of the TCR CDR3. TCRdb passed the multiplex PCR reads through MiXCR, listing each CDR3 protein once. Seen here are approximately 640,000 distinct CDR3 sequences, 17% observed once, and the top ten hold roughly 16%. The specimen sequenced was blood. The origin of the receptors is a man aged 45 to 65 with Graves' hyperthyroidism.

The chain joins TRBV6-1 to TRBJ1-2; D possibly corresponds to TRBD1 (6 bases). The CDR3 has 12 residues. V lost 7 bases and J 7 bases, leaving 13 bases between the germline ends. Looked up from germline, CDR1 is MNHNS and CDR2 is SASEGT. The CDR3 loop reads CASTVQGGGYTF. CDR3 coding DNA: TGTGCCAGCACTGTACAGGGTGGTGGCTACACCTTC.

This clonotype was seen at least ten times. This rearrangement joins TRBV27 to TRBJ2-1; TRBD2 matches at 12 bases. J lost 4 bases, V lost 5 bases, and 6 bases had no gene match. There are 16 residues in the CDR3. Germline V gene sequence: CDR1 MNHEY, CDR2 SMNVEV (reference sequence). CDR3 coding DNA: TGTGCCAGCAGTCCGAGGACTAGCGGGGATTACAATGAGCAGTTCTTC. Amino acid sequence: CASSPRTSGDYNEQFF.

This clonotype was seen only a few times. This clone may be a read error of a much larger clone one base away. This chain uses TRBV5-1 with TRBJ2-1; 9 nucleotides agree with TRBD2. Germline CDR1 reads SGHRS; CDR2 reads YFSETQ. CDR3 size: 16 residues. The CDR3 region is CASSLYGSGSYNERFF. The CDR3 coding sequence is TGCGCCAGCAGCTTGTACGGTAGCGGGAGTTACAATGAGCGGTTCTTC.

This clonotype was picked up many times. The DNA of the CDR3 is TGTGCCAGCAGCCCTTCCTTAGCGACTGAGGAGACCCAGTACTTC. Amino acid sequence: CASSPSLATEETQYF. V usage is TRBV11-2 and J usage is TRBJ2-5, with a possible D match to TRBD2 (5 bases). The CDR3 covers 15 residues. V was cut by 5 bases and J by 5 bases, with 18 bases left in between. The germline gives CDR1 SGHAT, CDR2 FQNNGV.

Note on this clonotype: One end of the junction fails to match germline, which may point to a read error. The chain couples TRBV5-1 to TRBJ1-1; D may be TRBD1 (6 bases). Germline V gene data show CDR1 as SGHRS and CDR2 as YFSETQ. The CDR3 sequence is 15 residues long. The CDR3 DNA is TGTGCCAGCAGCCGGATCGGACAGATGAACACTGAAGCTTTCTTT. It encodes CASSRIGQMNTEAFF.

The rearrangement joins TRBV11-2 to TRBJ2-1; D perhaps matches TRBD1 (5 bases). Germline values: CDR1 SGHAT, CDR2 FQNNGV. The CDR3 extends over 16 amino acids. Trimming took off 0 bases at V and 7 bases at J, with 16 bases between the two ends. For the CDR3, the DNA is TGTGCCAGCAGCTTAGACCTTTGGCAGGGAAGAAATGAGCAGTTCTTC. Protein: CASSLDLWQGRNEQFF.

This clonotype was seen a handful of times. J is TRBJ2-7 and V is TRBV20-1; D is perhaps TRBD2 (5 bases). This CDR3 is 14 amino acids long. The germline gives CDR1 DFQATT, CDR2 SNEGSKA (reference sequence). Deletions cut 3 bases from V and 2 bases from J, with 14 bases between. The CDR3 is CSASKAGGPYEQYF. CDR3 DNA sequence: TGCAGTGCTAGCAAGGCGGGCGGCCCCTACGAGCAGTACTTC.

This clonotype was recorded many times. V usage is TRBV18 and J usage is TRBJ2-3, with D uncertain. The germline V gene has CDR1 KGHSH and CDR2 LQKENI. This CDR3 is built from 13 residues. V was shortened by 0 bases and J by 5 bases, with 6 bases between the two germline ends. In nucleotides, the CDR3 is TGTGCCAGCTCACCACCGATCGAAGATACGCAGTATTTT. This encodes CASSPPIEDTQYF.

The chain recombines TRBV6-4 with TRBJ2-4; 11 bases align to TRBD2. This CDR3 has 14 amino acids. The V gene's germline CDR1 is MRHNA and CDR2 SNTAGT. Trimming took 6 bases from V and 8 from J; bases not matched to a gene: 6. CDR3 bases: TGTGCCAGCAGCGAGACTAGCGGGATGGACATTCAGTACTTC. This translates into CASSETSGMDIQYF.

Many counts were recorded for this clonotype. CDR3 protein: CASRWTGRYTEAFF. CDR3 DNA: TGTGCCAGCAGATGGACAGGGAGGTACACTGAAGCTTTCTTT. The chain couples TRBV11-2 to TRBJ1-1, with 8 bases that match TRBD1. V was clipped by 6 bases and J by 3 bases; unmatched bases: 6. This CDR3 spans 14 amino acids. Germline V gene data show CDR1 as SGHAT and CDR2 as FQNNGV.

This clonotype has only a few counts. The chain joins TRBV29-1 to TRBJ1-4; a possible D gene is TRBD1 (5 bases). The ends were cut back, 4 bases at V and 7 bases at J, with 13 bases in the middle. The CDR3 loop spans 13 amino acids. Germline V gene sequence: CDR1 SQVTM, CDR2 ANQGSEA. The CDR3 DNA sequence: TGCAGCGTTGTTATGGGTAGGGGTGAAAAACTGTTTTTT. Amino acids: CSVVMGRGEKLFF.

In this sample, this clonotype turned up a few times. This sequence joins TRBV7-9 and TRBJ2-7; 10 nucleotides match TRBD1. The CDR3 length is 15 residues. V lost 5 bases to trimming and J lost 2 bases; unmatched junction nucleotides: 6. CDR1 and CDR2 (germline): SEHNR, FQNEAQ (reference sequence). The CDR3 here is CASSQLGQGTYEQYF. CDR3 coding DNA: TGTGCCAGCAGCCAATTGGGACAGGGGACCTACGAGCAGTACTTC.

The genes are TRBV5-1 and TRBJ1-5; 12 bases match TRBD1. CDR1 is SGHRS and CDR2 is YFSETQ in the germline V gene. The CDR3 has 17 residues. V was clipped by 4 bases and J by 5 bases; unmatched bases: 10. The CDR3 sequence: CASSAGSGTGGDQPQHF. The CDR3 DNA reads TGCGCCAGCAGCGCGGGTTCCGGGACAGGGGGCGATCAGCCCCAGCATTTT.

The chain recombines TRBV2 with TRBJ1-4; D is undetermined. V was cut by 5 bases and J by 0 bases, with 19 bases left in between. Germline V CDR1 and CDR2: SNHLY, FYNNEI. The CDR3 loop spans 18 amino acids. The CDR3 bases are TGTGCCAGCAGTCCTAGTACTTTCATGAGTGCAACTAATGAAAAACTGTTTTTT. It specifies CASSPSTFMSATNEKLFF.

This clonotype has at least ten counts. The rearrangement links TRBV10-3 to TRBJ2-7; 9 nucleotides line up with TRBD2. The trim removed 5 bases at V and 1 base at J, leaving 3 bases unmatched. CDR1 is ENHRY and CDR2 is SYGVKD in the germline V gene. The CDR3 sequence is 14 residues long. CDR3 bases: TGTGCCATCAGTTTAAGCGGGGGGTCCTACGAGCAGTACTTC. It yields the protein CAISLSGGSYEQYF.

Only a few counts were recorded for this clonotype. The CDR3 DNA sequence: TGTGCCACGGCTGACAGATTGAACACTGAAGCTTTCTTT. Its translation is CATADRLNTEAFF. The J gene is TRBJ1-1, the V gene TRBV19; a weak D match, TRBD1 (5 bases). Germline loops: CDR1 LNHDA, CDR2 SQIVND (reference sequence). The V end was cut by 10 bases, the J end by 0 bases, with 12 bases between. The length of the CDR3 is 13 residues.

For the CDR3, the DNA is TGTGCCAGTAGGAGTACCGGCCACGGTGGGTCGGCCCCTCCCTACGAGCAGTACTTC. Translating gives CASRSTGHGGSAPPYEQYF. The chain couples TRBV19 to TRBJ2-7; no reliable D call. CDR3 length: 19 residues. Trimming took off 6 bases at V and 2 bases at J, with 29 bases between the two ends. Germline V lookup: CDR1 LNHDA, CDR2 SQIVND (reference sequence).

This clonotype was detected only a few times. The CDR3 region is CASSDPGAAEKLFF. CDR3 nucleotide sequence: TGTGCCAGCAGTGACCCAGGGGCGGCTGAAAAACTGTTTTTT. The chain combines TRBV25-1 with TRBJ1-4; TRBD1 is a possible D gene (6 bases). The germline V gene encodes CDR1 MGHDK and CDR2 SYGVNS. The germline V and J ends were trimmed by 3 bases and 7 bases, with 12 bases remaining between them. The CDR3 totals 14 residues.

This clonotype was counted ten times or more. The chain recombines TRBV12-3 or TRBV12-4 with TRBJ2-7; D perhaps matches TRBD2 (5 bases). The CDR3 consists of 13 residues. Trimming left V 1 base short and J 7 bases short, with 11 bases between. CDR3 region: CASSLEGSLEQYF. For the CDR3, the DNA is TGTGCCAGCAGTTTAGAAGGGAGCTTAGAGCAGTACTTC.

The V and J genes are TRBV5-1 and TRBJ2-4; 9 bases agree with TRBD2. Germline trimming cut 1 base from V and 0 bases from J; bases unmatched to any gene: 14. CDR1 SGHRS and CDR2 YFSETQ come from the germline V gene. This CDR3 region has 20 residues. CDR3 coding DNA: TGCGCCAGCAGCTTGAGGAGCGGGAGGATTATTTCGAGAGCCAAAAACATTCAGTACTTC. Protein product: CASSLRSGRIISRAKNIQYF. Together with reference TRBV5-1 and TRBJ2-4, the CDR3 gives the full variable domain: KAGVTQTPRYLIKTRGQQVTLSCSPISGHRSVSWYQQTPGQGLQFLFEYFSETQRNKGNFPGRFSGRQFSNSRSEMNVSTLELGDSALYLCASSLRSGRIISRAKNIQYFGAGTRLSVL.